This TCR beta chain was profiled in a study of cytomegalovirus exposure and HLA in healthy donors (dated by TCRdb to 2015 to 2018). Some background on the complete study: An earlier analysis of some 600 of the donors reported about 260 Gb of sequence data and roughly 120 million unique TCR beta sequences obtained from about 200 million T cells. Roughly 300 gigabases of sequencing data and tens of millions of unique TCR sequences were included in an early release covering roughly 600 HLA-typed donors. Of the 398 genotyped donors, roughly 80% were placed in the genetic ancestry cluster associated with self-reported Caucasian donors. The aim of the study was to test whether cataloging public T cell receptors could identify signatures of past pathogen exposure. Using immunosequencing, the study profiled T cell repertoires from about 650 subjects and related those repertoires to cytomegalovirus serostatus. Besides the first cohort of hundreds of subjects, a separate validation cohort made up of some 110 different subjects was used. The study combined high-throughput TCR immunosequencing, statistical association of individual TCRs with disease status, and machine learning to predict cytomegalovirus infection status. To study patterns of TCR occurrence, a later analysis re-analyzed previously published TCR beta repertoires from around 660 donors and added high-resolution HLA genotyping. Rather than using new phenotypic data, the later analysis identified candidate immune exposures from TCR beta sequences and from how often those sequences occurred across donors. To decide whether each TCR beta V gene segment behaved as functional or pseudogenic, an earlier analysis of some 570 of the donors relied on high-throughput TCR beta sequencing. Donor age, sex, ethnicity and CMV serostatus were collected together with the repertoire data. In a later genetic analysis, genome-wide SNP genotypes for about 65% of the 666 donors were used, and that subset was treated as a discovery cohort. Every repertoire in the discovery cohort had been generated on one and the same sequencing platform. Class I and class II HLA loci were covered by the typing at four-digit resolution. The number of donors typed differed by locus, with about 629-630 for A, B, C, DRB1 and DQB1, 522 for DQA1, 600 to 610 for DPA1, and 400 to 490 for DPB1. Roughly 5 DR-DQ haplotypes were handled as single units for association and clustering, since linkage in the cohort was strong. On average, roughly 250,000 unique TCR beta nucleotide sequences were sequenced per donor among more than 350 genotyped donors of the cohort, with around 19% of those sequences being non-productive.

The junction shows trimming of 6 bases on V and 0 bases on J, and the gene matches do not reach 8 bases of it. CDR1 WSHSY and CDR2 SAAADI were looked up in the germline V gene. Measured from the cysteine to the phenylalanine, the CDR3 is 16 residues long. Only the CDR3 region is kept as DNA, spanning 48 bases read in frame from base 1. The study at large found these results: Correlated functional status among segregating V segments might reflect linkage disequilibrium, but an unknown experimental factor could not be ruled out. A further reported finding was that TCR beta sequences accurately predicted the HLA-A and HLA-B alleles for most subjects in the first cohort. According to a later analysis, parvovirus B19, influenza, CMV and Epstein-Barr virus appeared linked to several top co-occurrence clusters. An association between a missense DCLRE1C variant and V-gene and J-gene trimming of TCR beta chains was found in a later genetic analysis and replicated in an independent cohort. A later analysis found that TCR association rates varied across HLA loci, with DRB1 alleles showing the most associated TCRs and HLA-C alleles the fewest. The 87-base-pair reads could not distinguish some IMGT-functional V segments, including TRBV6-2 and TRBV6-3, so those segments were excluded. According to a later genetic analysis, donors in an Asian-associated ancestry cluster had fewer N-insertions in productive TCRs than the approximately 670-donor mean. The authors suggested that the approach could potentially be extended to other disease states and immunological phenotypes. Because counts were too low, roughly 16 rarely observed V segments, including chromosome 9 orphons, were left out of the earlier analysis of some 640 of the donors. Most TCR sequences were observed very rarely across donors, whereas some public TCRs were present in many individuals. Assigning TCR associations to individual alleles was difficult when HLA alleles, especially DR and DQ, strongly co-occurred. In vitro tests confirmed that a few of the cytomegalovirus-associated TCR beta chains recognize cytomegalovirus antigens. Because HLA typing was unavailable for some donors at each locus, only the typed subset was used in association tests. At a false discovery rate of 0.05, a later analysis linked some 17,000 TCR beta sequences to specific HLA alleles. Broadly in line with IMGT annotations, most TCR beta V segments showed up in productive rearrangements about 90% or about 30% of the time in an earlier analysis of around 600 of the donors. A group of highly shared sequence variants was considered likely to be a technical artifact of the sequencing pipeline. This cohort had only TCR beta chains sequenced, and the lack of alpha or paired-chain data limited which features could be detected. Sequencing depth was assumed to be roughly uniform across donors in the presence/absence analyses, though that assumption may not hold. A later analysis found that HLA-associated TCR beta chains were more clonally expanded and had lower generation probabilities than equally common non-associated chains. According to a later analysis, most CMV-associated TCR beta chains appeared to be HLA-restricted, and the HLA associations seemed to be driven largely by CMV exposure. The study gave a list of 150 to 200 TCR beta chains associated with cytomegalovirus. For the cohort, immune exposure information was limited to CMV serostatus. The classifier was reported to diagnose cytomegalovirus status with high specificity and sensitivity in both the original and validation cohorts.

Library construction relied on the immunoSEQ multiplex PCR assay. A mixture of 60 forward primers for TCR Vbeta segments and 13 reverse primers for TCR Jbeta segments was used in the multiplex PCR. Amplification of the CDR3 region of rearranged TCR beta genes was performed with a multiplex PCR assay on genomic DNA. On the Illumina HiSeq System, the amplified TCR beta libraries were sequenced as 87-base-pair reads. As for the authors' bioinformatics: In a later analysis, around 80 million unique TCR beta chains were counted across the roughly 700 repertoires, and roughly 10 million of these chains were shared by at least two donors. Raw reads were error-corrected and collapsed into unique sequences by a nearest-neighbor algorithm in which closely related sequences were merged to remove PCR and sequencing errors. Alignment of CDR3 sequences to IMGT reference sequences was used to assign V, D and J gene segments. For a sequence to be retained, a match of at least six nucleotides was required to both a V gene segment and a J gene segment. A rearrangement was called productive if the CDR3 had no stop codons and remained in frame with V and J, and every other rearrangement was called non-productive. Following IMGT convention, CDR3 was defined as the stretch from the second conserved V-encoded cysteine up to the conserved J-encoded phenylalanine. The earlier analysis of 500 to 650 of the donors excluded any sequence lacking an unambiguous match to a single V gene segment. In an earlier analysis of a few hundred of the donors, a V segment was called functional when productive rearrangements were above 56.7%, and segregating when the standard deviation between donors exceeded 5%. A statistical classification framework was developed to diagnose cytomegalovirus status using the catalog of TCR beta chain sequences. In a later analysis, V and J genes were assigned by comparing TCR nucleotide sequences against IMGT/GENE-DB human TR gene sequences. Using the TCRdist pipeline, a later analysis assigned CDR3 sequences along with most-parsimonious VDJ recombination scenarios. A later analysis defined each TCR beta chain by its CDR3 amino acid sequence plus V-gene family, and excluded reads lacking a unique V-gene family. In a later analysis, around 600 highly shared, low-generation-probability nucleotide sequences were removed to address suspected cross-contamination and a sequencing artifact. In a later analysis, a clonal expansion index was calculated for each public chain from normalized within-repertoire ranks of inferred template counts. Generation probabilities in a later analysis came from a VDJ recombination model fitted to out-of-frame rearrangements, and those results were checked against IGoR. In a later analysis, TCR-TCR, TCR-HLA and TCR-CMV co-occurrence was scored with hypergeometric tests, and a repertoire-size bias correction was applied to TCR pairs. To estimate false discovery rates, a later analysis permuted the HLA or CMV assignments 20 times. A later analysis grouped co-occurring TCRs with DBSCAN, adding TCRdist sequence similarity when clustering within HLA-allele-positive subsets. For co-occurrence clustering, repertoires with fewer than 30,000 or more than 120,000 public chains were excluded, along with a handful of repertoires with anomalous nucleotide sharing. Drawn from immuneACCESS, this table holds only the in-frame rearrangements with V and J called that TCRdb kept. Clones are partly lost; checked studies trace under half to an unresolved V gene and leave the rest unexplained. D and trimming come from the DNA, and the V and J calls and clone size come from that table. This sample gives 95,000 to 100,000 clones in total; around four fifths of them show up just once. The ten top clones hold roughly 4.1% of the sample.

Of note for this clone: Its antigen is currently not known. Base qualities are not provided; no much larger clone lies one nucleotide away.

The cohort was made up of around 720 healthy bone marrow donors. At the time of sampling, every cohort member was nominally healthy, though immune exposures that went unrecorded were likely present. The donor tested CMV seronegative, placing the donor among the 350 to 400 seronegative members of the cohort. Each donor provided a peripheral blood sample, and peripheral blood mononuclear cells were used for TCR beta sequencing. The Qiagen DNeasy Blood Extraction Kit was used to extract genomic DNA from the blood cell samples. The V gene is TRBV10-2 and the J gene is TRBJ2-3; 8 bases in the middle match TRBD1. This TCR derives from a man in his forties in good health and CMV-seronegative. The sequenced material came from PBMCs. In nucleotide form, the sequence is TGCGCCAGCAGCCCAGACAGGGGCTCTAGCACAGATACGCAGTATTTT. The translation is CASSPDRGSSTDTQYF.